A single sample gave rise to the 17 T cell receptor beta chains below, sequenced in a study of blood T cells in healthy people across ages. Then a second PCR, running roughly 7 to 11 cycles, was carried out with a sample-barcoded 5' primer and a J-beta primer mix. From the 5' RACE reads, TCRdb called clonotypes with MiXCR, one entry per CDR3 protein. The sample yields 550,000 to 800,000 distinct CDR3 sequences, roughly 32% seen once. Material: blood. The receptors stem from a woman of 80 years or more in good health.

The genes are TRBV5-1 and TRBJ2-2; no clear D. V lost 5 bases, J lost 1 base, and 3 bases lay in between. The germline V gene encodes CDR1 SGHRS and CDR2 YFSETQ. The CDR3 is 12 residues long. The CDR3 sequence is CASRENTGELFF. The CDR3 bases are TGCGCCAGCAGAGAGAACACCGGGGAGCTGTTTTTT.

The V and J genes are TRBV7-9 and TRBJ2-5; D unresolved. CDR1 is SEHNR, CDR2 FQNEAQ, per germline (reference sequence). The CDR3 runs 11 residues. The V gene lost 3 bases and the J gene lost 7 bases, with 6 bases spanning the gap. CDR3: CASSFAGTQYF. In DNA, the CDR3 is TGTGCCAGCAGCTTTGCTGGGACCCAGTACTTC.

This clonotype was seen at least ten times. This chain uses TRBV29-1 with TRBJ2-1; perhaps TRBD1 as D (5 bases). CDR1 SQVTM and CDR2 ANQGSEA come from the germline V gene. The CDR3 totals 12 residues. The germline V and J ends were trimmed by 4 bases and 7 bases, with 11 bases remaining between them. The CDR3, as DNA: TGCAGCGTTGGAGGATACAGGAATGAGCAGTTCTTC. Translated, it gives CSVGGYRNEQFF.

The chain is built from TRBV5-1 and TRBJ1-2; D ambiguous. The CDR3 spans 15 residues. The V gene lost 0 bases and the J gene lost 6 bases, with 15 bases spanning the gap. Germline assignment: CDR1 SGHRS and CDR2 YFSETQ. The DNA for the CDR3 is TGCGCCAGCAGCTTGGTCTTCCGGGGATCAGATGGCTACACCTTC. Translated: CASSLVFRGSDGYTF.

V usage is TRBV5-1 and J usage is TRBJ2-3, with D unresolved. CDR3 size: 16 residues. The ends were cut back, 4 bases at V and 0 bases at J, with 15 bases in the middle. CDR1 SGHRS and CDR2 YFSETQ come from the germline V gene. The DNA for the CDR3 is TGCGCCAGCAGCCCACGGCCTAGTATAAGCACAGATACGCAGTATTTT. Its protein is CASSPRPSISTDTQYF.

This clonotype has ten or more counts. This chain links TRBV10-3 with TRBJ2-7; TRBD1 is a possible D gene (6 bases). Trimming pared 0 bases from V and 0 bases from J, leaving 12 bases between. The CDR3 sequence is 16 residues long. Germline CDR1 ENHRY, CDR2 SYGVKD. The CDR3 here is CAISESGQGTSYEQYF. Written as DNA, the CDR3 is TGTGCCATCAGTGAGTCGGGGCAGGGGACCTCCTACGAGCAGTACTTC.

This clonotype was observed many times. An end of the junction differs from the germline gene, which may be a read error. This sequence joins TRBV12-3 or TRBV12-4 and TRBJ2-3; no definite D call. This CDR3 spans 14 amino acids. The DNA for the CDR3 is TGCGCCAGCAGCCTGTCGGTTAGCACAGATACGCAGTATTTT. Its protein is CASSLSVSTDTQYF.

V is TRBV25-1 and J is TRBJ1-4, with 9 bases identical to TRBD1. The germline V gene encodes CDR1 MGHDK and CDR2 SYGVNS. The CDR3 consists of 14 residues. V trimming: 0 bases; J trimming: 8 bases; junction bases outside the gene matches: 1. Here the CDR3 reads CASSEYGTGEKLFF. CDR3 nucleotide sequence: TGTGCCAGCAGTGAATATGGGACAGGGGAAAAACTGTTTTTT.

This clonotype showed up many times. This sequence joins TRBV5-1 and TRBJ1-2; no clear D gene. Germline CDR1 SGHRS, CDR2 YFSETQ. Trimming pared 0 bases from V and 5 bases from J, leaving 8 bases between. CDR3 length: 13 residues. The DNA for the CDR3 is TGCGCCAGCAGCTTGGAGACGGCATATGGCTACACCTTC. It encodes CASSLETAYGYTF.

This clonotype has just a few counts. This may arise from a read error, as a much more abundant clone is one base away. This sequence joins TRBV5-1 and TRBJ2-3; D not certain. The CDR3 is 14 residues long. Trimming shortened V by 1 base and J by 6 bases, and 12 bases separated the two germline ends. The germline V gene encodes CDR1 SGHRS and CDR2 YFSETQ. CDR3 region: CASSLSDTCDTQYF. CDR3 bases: TGCGCCAGCAGCTTGTCCGATACGTGCGATACGCAGTATTTT. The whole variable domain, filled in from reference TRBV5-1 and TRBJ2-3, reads KAGVTQTPRYLIKTRGQQVTLSCSPISGHRSVSWYQQTPGQGLQFLFEYFSETQRNKGNFPGRFSGRQFSNSRSEMNVSTLELGDSALYLCASSLSDTCDTQYFGPGTRLTVL.

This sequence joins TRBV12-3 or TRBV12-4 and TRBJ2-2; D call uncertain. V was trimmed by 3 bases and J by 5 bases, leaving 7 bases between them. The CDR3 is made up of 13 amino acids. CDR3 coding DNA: TGTGCCAGCAGTTTCAGCAGTACCGGGGAGCTGTTTTTT. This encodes CASSFSSTGELFF.

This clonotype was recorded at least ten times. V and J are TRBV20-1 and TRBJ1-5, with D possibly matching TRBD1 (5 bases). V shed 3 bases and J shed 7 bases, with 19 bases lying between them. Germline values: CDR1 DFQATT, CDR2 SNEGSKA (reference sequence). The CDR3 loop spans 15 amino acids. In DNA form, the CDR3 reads TGCAGTGCTAGCTTAAAGGGAGGGGTTGGACAGCCCCAGCATTTT. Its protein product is CSASLKGGVGQPQHF.

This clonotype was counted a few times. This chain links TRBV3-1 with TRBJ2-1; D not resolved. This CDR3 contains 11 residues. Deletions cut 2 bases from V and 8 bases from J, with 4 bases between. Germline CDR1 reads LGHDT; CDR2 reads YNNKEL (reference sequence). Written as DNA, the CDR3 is TGTGCCAGCAGCCAAAAATATGAGCAGTTCTTC. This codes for CASSQKYEQFF.

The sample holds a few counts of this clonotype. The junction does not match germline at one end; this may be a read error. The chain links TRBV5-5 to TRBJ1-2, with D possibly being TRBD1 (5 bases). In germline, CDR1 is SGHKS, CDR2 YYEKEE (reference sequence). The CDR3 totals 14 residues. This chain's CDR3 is CAGRQQTSNYGYTF. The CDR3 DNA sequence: TGTGCCGGCAGACAGCAAACGTCTAACTATGGCTACACCTTC.

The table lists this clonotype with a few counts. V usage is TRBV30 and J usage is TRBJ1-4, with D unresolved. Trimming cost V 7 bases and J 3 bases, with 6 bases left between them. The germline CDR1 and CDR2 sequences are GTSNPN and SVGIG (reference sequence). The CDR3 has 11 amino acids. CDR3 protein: CAYQANEKLFF. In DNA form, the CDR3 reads TGTGCCTACCAGGCTAATGAAAAACTGTTTTTT. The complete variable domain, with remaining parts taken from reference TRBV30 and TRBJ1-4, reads SQTIHQWPATLVQPVGSPLSLECTVEGTSNPNLYWYRQAAGRGLQLLFYSVGIGQISSEVPQNLSASRPQDRQFILSSKKLLLSDSGFYLCAYQANEKLFFGSGTQLSVL.

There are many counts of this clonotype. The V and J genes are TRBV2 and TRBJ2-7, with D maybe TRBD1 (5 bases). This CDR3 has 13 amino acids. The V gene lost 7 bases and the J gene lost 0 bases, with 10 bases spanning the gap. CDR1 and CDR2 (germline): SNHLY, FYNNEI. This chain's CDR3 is CASKSGYSYEQYF. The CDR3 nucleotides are TGTGCCAGCAAGTCAGGGTACTCCTACGAGCAGTACTTC. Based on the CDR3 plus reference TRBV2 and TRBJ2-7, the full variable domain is EPEVTQTPSHQVTQMGQEVILRCVPISNHLYFYWYRQILGQKVEFLVSFYNNEISEKSEIFDDQFSVERPDGSNFTLKIRSTKLEDSAMYFCASKSGYSYEQYFGPGTRLTVT.

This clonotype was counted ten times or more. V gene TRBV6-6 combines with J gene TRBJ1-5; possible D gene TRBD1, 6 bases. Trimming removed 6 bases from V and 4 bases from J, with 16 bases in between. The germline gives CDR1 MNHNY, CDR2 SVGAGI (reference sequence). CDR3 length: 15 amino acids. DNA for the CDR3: TGTGCCAGCAGCATTGGGGGGGGCGGGAATCAGCCCCAGCATTTT. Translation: CASSIGGGGNQPQHF.